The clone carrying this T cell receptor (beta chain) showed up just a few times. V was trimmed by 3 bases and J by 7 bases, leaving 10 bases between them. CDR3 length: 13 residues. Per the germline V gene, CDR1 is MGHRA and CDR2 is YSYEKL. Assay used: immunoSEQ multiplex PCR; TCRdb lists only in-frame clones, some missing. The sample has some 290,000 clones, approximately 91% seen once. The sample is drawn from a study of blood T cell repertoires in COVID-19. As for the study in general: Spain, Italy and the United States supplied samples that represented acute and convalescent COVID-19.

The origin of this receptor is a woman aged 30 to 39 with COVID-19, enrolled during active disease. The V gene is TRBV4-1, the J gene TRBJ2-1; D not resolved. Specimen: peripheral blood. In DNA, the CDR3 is TGCGCCAGCAGCCAGCCGGTAGTAAATGAGCAGTTCTTC. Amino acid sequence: CASSQPVVNEQFF.